This T cell receptor beta chain was identified during a study of blood T cell repertoires in COVID-19. Study as a whole: Samples taken during acute and convalescent COVID-19 were collected in the United States, Italy and Spain. The analysed material was cDNA or gDNA that came from T cells, B-cell-depleted T cells, or PBMCs.

Germline CDR1 is SGHNT and CDR2 is YENEEA. This CDR3 is built from 16 residues. Unmatched junction bases numbered 12, after V lost 2 bases and J lost 6 bases. Participants were placed into cohorts based on the clinical history they reported. Only in-frame clones appear in the TCRdb table, and some are missing; sequencing was by immunoSEQ multiplex PCR. The table shows roughly 290,000 clones, with around 85% occurring only once. The rearrangement uses TRBV11-3 and TRBJ2-7; TRBD2 agrees at 8 bases. The TCR comes from a woman aged 35 to 49 who had recovered from COVID-19. The source material was PBMCs or T cells enriched from blood (not recorded which). CDR3 loop: CASSLLATSERPEQYF. In DNA form, the CDR3 reads TGTGCCAGCAGCTTATTGGCGACTAGCGAACGACCCGAGCAGTACTTC.